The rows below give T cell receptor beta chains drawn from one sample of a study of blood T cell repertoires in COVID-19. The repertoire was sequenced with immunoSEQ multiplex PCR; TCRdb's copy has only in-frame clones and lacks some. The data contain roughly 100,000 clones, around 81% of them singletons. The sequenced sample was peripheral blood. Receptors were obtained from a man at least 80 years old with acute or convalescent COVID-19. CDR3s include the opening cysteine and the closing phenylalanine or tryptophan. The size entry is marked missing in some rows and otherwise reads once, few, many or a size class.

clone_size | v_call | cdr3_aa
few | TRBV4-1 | CASSQVGGLANEKLFF
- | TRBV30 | CAWIPHRRGDEQYF
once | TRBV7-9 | CASSLGPNNEQFF
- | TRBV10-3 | CAIASGTETQYF
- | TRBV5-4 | CASSSVPGTRRSTDTQYF
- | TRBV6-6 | CATGDNQPQHF
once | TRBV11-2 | CASSTRGGRGSYNEQFF
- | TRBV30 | CAWSRDIRGGKLFF
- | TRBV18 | CASSKKQSDTQYF
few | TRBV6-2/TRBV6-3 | CASSPGPGKEGSYEQYF
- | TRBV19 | CASSATGGGETQYF
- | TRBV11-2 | CASSLWGRNTEAFF
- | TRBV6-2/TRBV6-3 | CASSSQGARQPQHF
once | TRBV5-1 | CASSLSPGGNTIYF
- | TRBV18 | CASSPLSSGGLEAFF
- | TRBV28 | CASSFNRDGQGLAKNIQYF
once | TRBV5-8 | CASSLDRIETQYF
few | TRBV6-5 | CASSDSGAHQPQHF
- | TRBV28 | CASRLGGGNIQYF
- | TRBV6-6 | CASSRTSGGATGYEQYF
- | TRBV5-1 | CASSRLTSELQETQYF
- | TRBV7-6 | CASSSRAGGGTGELFF
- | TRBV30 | CAWSTGVSGTGSIYTF
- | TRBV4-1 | CASSQETASYEQYF
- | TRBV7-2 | CASSLNSWNTEAFF
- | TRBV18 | CASSFGTQAAGELFF
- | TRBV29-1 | CSVGGGLEQFF
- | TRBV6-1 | CASSEAGAGLSGNTIYF
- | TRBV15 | CATSRSGNTIYF
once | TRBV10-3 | CAISEAGTDYGYTF
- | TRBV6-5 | CASKPSSGNTIYF
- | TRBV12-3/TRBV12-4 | CASSLDRGHEQYF
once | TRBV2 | CASKPRFSGQPQHF
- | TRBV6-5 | CASSYVGRSSYEQYF
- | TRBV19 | CASSPSQGASSGNTIYF